Following are 27 T cell receptor beta chains from one sample sequenced in a study of cytomegalovirus exposure and HLA in healthy donors. PCR was performed using 60 Vbeta and 13 Jbeta primers. The data were produced by immunoSEQ multiplex PCR, yet TCRdb's version contains in-frame clones alone and is incomplete. In the table there are some 270,000 clones, 80% to 95% of which are singletons. Sequenced material: PBMCs. The receptors shown here come from a girl aged 2 to 9 in good health and CMV-seronegative.

V and J are TRBV6-5 and TRBJ1-4, with 7 bases that match TRBD1. J was trimmed by 4 bases and V by 5 bases; bases with no gene match: 7. CDR3 size: 15 residues. Germline V gives CDR1 MNHEY, CDR2 SVGAGI. DNA of the CDR3: TGTGCCAGCAGTCGCAGGACAGGCGTTAATGAAAAACTGTTTTTT. Its translation is CASSRRTGVNEKLFF.

The chain has TRBV2 and TRBJ2-2, with a tentative D call TRBD1 (6 bases). This CDR3 region has 15 residues. Germline-derived CDR1 and CDR2 are SNHLY and FYNNEI. V was clipped by 7 bases and J by 8 bases, with 20 bases between them. The CDR3 bases are TGTGCCAGCATAACCCCAGAACAGGGCCGGGGGGAGCTGTTTTTT. This codes for CASITPEQGRGELFF.

The chain couples TRBV6-1 to TRBJ2-3; a possible D gene is TRBD2 (6 bases). CDR3 size: 14 residues. V lost 5 bases and J lost 3, with 12 bases in between. Germline-derived CDR1 and CDR2 are MNHNS and SASEGT. Here the CDR3 DNA reads TGTGCCAGCAGTAGGCTAGCGAGTACAGATACGCAGTATTTT. Protein product: CASSRLASTDTQYF.

The gene calls are TRBV27 and TRBJ2-7, with D perhaps matching TRBD1 (5 bases). V dropped 5 bases and J dropped 6 bases, with 11 bases sitting between them. From germline, CDR1 is MNHEY and CDR2 SMNVEV (reference sequence). This CDR3 is 12 amino acids long. CDR3 sequence reads: CASSRFQGEQYF. The CDR3 bases are TGTGCCAGCAGTCGTTTCCAGGGCGAGCAGTACTTC.

CDR3 loop: CASSPIRSSGSTDTQYF. In nucleotides, the CDR3 is TGTGCCAGCAGCCCAATTCGGTCTAGCGGCAGCACAGATACGCAGTATTTT. The V gene is TRBV5-4, the J gene TRBJ2-3, with 7 bases fitting TRBD2. The V gene end was trimmed by 4 bases and the J gene end by 0 bases; junction bases not matched to a gene: 11. CDR1 and CDR2 from the germline V gene are SGHNT and YYREEE (reference sequence). This CDR3 contains 17 residues.

This clone was recorded only once. The chain combines TRBV28 with TRBJ1-1, with a weak D call TRBD1 (5 bases). Trimming shortened V by 4 bases and J by 0 bases, and 12 bases separated the two germline ends. CDR3 length: 15 amino acids. CDR1 MDHEN and CDR2 SYDVKM come from the germline V gene. The CDR3 DNA is TGTGCCAGCAGTTGGGCCAGGGCAATGAACACTGAAGCTTTCTTT. Its translation is CASSWARAMNTEAFF.

The rearrangement joins TRBV6-5 to TRBJ2-5; D ambiguous. The assigned J gene may be wrong: the sequence end matches TRBJ2-7 better. CDR3 length: 14 residues. Germline-derived CDR1 and CDR2 are MNHEY and SVGAGI. The CDR3 nucleotides read TGTGCCAGCAGTTACTCGTCAGAGACTTACGAGCAGTACTTC. This translates into CASSYSSETYEQYF.

The chain has TRBV5-1 and TRBJ2-7, with a tentative D call TRBD1 (5 bases). The CDR3 covers 15 residues. V gave up 0 bases and J gave up 0 bases, with 10 bases separating them. Germline values: CDR1 SGHRS, CDR2 YFSETQ. The CDR3 DNA follows: TGCGCCAGCAGCTTGGTCGGACACAGCTCCTACGAGCAGTACTTC. Protein: CASSLVGHSSYEQYF.

In its sample, this clone was seen once. This chain joins TRBV6-1 and TRBJ2-3, with 8 bases lining up with TRBD2. CDR3 length: 16 residues. The junction had 8 bases not matched to a gene; V was cut back by 3 bases and J by 3 bases. The germline V gene has CDR1 MNHNS and CDR2 SASEGT. The DNA for the CDR3 is TGTGCCAGCAGTGAGGTTCGGGGGGGCTGGACAGATACGCAGTATTTT. Protein: CASSEVRGGWTDTQYF.

The rearrangement joins TRBV2 to TRBJ2-3, with D perhaps TRBD2 (7 bases). Germline-derived CDR1 and CDR2 are SNHLY and FYNNEI. The CDR3 is 15 residues long. The V end lost 1 base, the J end lost 5 bases, and 13 bases lay between the germline ends. This CDR3 is CASSEGAGAGDTQYF. CDR3 nucleotides: TGTGCCAGCAGTGAAGGGGCGGGGGCGGGAGATACGCAGTATTTT.

The chain recombines TRBV5-8 with TRBJ2-1; maybe TRBD1 (5 bases). Trimming took 3 bases from V and 1 from J, leaving 17 bases between them. The CDR3 sequence is 17 residues long. The V gene's germline CDR1 is SGHTS and CDR2 YDEGEE. The CDR3 DNA follows: TGTGCCAGCAGCTCCAGTCGGACAAGTTATTCCTACAATGAGCAGTTCTTC. Its protein product is CASSSSRTSYSYNEQFF. The variable domain in full, completed from reference TRBV5-8 and TRBJ2-1, reads EAGVTQSPTHLIKTRGQQATLRCSPISGHTSVYWYQQALGLGLQFLLWYDEGEERNRGNFPPRFSGRQFPNYSSELNVNALELEDSALYLCASSSSRTSYSYNEQFFGPGTRLTVL.

The rearrangement links TRBV21-1 to TRBJ2-7; the table's D gene call, TRBD2, was not cross checked with the DNA. TRBV21-1 is a pseudogene. This CDR3 region has 15 residues. Here the CDR3 DNA reads TGTGCCAGCAGGGGAGATACAGGGACTACCTACGAGCAGTACTTC. It specifies CASRGDTGTTYEQYF.

This clone was detected only once. The chain uses TRBV5-4 and TRBJ1-2; TRBD1 agrees at 10 bases. CDR1 is SGHNT and CDR2 is YYREEE in the germline V gene (reference sequence). V dropped 4 bases and J dropped 4; count of bases not matched to a gene: 16. This CDR3 has 18 amino acids. The CDR3 here is CASSLPRGQGTRGYGYTF. The CDR3 DNA sequence: TGTGCCAGCAGCCTACCCCGGGGACAGGGGACAAGGGGCTATGGCTACACCTTC.

The V gene is TRBV19, the J gene TRBJ1-2; D unclear. Germline values: CDR1 LNHDA, CDR2 SQIVND (reference sequence). V was cut by 3 bases and J by 8 bases, with 7 bases left in between. CDR3 length equals 11 residues. DNA for the CDR3: TGTGCCAGTAGTATCGTGAGCGGCTACACCTTC. Its translation is CASSIVSGYTF.

The V gene is TRBV27, the J gene TRBJ2-1; 11 nucleotides agree with TRBD2. This CDR3 is built from 17 residues. The germline gives CDR1 MNHEY, CDR2 SMNVEV (reference sequence). V trimming: 5 bases; J trimming: 4 bases; junction bases outside the gene matches: 10. In nucleotides, the CDR3 is TGTGCCAGCAGTCCTGGGGGTTTAGCGGGGGGGTACAATGAGCAGTTCTTC. This encodes CASSPGGLAGGYNEQFF.

The rearrangement links TRBV18 to TRBJ1-5, with 12 bases identical to TRBD1. The CDR3 sequence is 15 residues long. Trimming took 4 bases from V and 5 from J; bases not matched to a gene: 3. CDR1 and CDR2 from the germline V gene are KGHSH and LQKENI. This CDR3 reads CASSLGTGGHQPQHF. In nucleotides, the CDR3 is TGTGCCAGCTCACTCGGGACAGGGGGCCATCAGCCCCAGCATTTT.

This clone occurred once. The chain is built from TRBV5-6 and TRBJ2-5; TRBD2 aligns across 11 bases. After removal of 4 bases from V and 5 bases from J, the junction contained 13 bases not matched to a gene. Looked up from germline, CDR1 is SGHDT and CDR2 is YYEEEE. The CDR3 consists of 17 residues. CDR3 DNA sequence: TGTGCCAGCAGCGTGGCACCACTAGCGGGAGAGGAGGAGACCCAGTACTTC. Translated: CASSVAPLAGEEETQYF. The full variable domain, with the rest looked up from reference TRBV5-6 and TRBJ2-5, is DAGVTQSPTHLIKTRGQQVTLRCSPKSGHDTVSWYQQALGQGPQFIFQYYEEEERQRGNFPDRFSGHQFPNYSSELNVNALLLGDSALYLCASSVAPLAGEEETQYFGPGTRLLVL.

This sequence joins TRBV4-1 and TRBJ1-4, with D perhaps matching TRBD1 (6 bases). The CDR3 loop spans 13 amino acids. The V end lost 3 bases, the J end lost 6 bases, and 8 bases lay between the germline ends. CDR1 is MGHRA, CDR2 YSYEKL, per germline. CDR3 coding DNA: TGCGCCAGCAGCCAGGGGGCCTATGAAAAACTGTTTTTT. The encoded protein is CASSQGAYEKLFF.

The chain uses TRBV7-2 and TRBJ1-5, with D perhaps TRBD1 (6 bases). The CDR3 loop spans 15 amino acids. Germline CDR1 reads SGHTA; CDR2 reads FQGNSA. V gave up 5 bases and J gave up 0 bases, with 11 bases separating them. CDR3 DNA sequence: TGTGCCAGCAGCGCCACAGGGACTAGCAATCAGCCCCAGCATTTT. Protein: CASSATGTSNQPQHF.

As for this clone: Other nucleotide sequences in the sample specify the same CDR3. The chain has TRBV9 and TRBJ2-3; D perhaps matches TRBD2 (5 bases). The CDR3 consists of 15 residues. Germline V gene lookup returns CDR1 SGDLS and CDR2 YYNGEE. The germline V and J ends were trimmed by 0 bases and 2 bases, with 10 bases remaining between them. The chain's CDR3 is CASSVGLAVTDTQYF. The DNA of the CDR3 is TGTGCCAGCAGCGTAGGGCTAGCCGTCACAGATACGCAGTATTTT.

The rearrangement joins TRBV18 to TRBJ1-1; 9 nucleotides line up with TRBD1. Trimming at V came to 5 bases and at J to 0 bases, leaving 7 bases not matched to a gene. This CDR3 region has 16 residues. Looked up from germline, CDR1 is KGHSH and CDR2 is LQKENI. This chain's CDR3 is CASSYGTGTMNTEAFF. Here the CDR3 DNA reads TGTGCCAGCTCATACGGGACAGGGACCATGAACACTGAAGCTTTCTTT.

The CDR3 nucleotides read TGCGCCAGCAGTGTTGTAGCAAGTCCCTCAGATACGCAGTATTTT. Its translation: CASSVVASPSDTQYF. V usage is TRBV5-1 and J usage is TRBJ2-3; D is uncertain. Germline assignment: CDR1 SGHRS and CDR2 YFSETQ. Trimming removed 5 bases at V and 4 bases at J, with 17 bases between. The CDR3 length is 15 residues.

This chain joins TRBV29-1 and TRBJ2-7, with TRBD2 matching over 7 bases. The CDR3 has 15 residues. CDR1 and CDR2 from the germline V gene are SQVTM and ANQGSEA. V shed 4 bases and J 7 bases; nucleotides not matched to a gene: 16. CDR3 amino acids: CSVGPKAGTFGEQYF. The CDR3 nucleotides read TGCAGCGTTGGGCCCAAAGCGGGGACCTTTGGGGAGCAGTACTTC.

This sequence joins TRBV6-6 and TRBJ2-7, with 8 bases lining up with TRBD2. CDR3 length: 13 amino acids. V gave up 2 bases and J gave up 6 bases; unmatched junction bases: 3. Germline CDR1 reads MNHNY; CDR2 reads SVGAGI (reference sequence). CDR3 sequence (DNA): TGTGCCAGCAGTTACACGACTAGCGTCGAGCAGTACTTC. As protein: CASSYTTSVEQYF.

The rearrangement uses TRBV19 and TRBJ2-3; D is ambiguous. Per germline, CDR1 LNHDA and CDR2 SQIVND (reference sequence). The CDR3 is made up of 13 amino acids. Deletions cut 3 bases from V and 4 bases from J, with 8 bases between. The CDR3 coding sequence is TGTGCCAGTAGTATCCGGGTCTCAGATACGCAGTATTTT. The encoded protein is CASSIRVSDTQYF.

This chain links TRBV6-4 with TRBJ2-6, with D uncertain. Germline CDR1 is MRHNA and CDR2 is SNTAGT. The CDR3 length is 15 residues. Trimming stripped 3 bases from V and 0 bases from J, with 6 bases between. The CDR3 nucleotides read TGTGCCAGCAGTGAATCGTACTCTGGGGCCAACGTCCTGACTTTC. Translating it yields CASSESYSGANVLTF.

The chain recombines TRBV2 with TRBJ2-1; 13 positions agree with TRBD2. V dropped 10 bases and J dropped 2; count of bases not matched to a gene: 5. Germline V lookup: CDR1 SNHLY, CDR2 FYNNEI. The CDR3 has 15 residues. The CDR3, as DNA: TGTGCCACTAAAGGGACTAGCGGGACCTACAATGAGCAGTTCTTC. It yields the protein CATKGTSGTYNEQFF.